The clone carrying this T cell receptor beta chain showed up just a few times. Its antigen is unknown. This CDR3 spans 15 amino acids. Trimming took 5 bases from V and 1 from J, leaving 14 bases between them. CDR1 and CDR2 (germline): SGHTA, FQGNSA. 5'RACE template switching added a universal primer site and UMIs to TCR cDNA. TCRdb fed the 5' RACE reads into MiXCR, producing one record per CDR3 protein. The table shows around 400,000 distinct CDR3 sequences, with 11% occurring only once. The record originates from a study of T cells after yellow fever vaccination. About the research overall: The fractions with low cell numbers were processed using SMART-Seq v4 Ultra Low Input.

Overall study results and limits: Post-booster repertoires contained most primary-vaccination clones again (roughly 96% CD4, less than 90% CD8). Faster peaking, at day 5 versus 15, marked a secondary response that was weaker.

The J gene is TRBJ1-1, the V gene TRBV7-2, with D possibly matching TRBD1 (6 bases). The sample here was PBMCs, taken on the day of the first yellow fever vaccination. This sequence originates from a man aged 18-30 years who received the YFV17D yellow fever vaccine. CDR3 residues: CASSPSGGPNTEAFF. The CDR3 DNA is TGTGCCAGCAGCCCCAGTGGGGGGCCGAACACTGAAGCTTTCTTT.